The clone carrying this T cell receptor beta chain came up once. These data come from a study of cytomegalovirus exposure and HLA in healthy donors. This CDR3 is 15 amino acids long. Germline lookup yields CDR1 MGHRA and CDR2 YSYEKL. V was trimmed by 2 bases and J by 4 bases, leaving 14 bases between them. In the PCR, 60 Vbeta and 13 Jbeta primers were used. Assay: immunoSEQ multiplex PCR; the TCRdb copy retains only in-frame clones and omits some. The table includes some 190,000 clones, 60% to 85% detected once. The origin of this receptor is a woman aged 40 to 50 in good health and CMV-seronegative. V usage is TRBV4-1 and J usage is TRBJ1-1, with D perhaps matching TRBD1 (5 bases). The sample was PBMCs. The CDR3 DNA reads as TGCGCCAGCAGCCAACTGCAGGGCTTGAGCACTGAAGCTTTCTTT. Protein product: CASSQLQGLSTEAFF.